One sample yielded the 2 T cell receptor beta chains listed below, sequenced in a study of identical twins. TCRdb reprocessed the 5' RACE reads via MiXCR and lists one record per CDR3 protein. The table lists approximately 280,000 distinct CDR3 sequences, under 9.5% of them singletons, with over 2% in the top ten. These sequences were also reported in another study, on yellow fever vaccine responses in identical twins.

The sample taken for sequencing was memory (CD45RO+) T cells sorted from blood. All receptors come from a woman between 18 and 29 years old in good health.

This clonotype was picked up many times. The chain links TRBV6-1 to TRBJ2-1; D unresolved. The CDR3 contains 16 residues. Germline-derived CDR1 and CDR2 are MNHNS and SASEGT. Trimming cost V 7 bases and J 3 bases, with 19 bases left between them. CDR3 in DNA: TGTGCCAGCACCGAGACGGTGGACCACCTCTACAATGAGCAGTTCTTC. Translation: CASTETVDHLYNEQFF.

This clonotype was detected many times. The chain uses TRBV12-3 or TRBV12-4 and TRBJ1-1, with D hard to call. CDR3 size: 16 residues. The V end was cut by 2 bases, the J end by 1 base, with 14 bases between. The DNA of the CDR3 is TGTGCCAGCAGTTTATTCGCGAGGGAGGGGAACACTGAAGCTTTCTTT. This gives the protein CASSLFAREGNTEAFF.